The present T cell receptor beta chain was sequenced within a study of cytomegalovirus exposure and HLA in healthy donors. Study overall: HLA-typed donors were the source of about 85 million unique TCRs held in an early data release. Findings and caveats of the study: Reports indicate that TCR beta sequences accurately predicted the HLA-A and HLA-B alleles of most subjects. Apart from CMV serostatus, no immune exposure information was available. Overall, around 150 TCR beta chains were annotated as cytomegalovirus-associated.

Details on this clone: The antigen is undetermined. The sample has other DNA sequences that encode this CDR3 too.

Germline loops: CDR1 MRHNA, CDR2 SNTAGT. The CDR3 is 18 amino acids. V shed 0 bases, J shed 2 bases, and the junction held 7 bases outside the gene matches. The PCR ran on 60 Vbeta and 13 Jbeta primers. Sequenced by immunoSEQ multiplex PCR; TCRdb stores in-frame clones only, minus some. The sample yields roughly 150,000 clones, approximately 85% seen once. Sequenced input: PBMCs. This chain links TRBV6-4 with TRBJ2-7; 13 nucleotides agree with TRBD2. This clonotype originated in a woman between 18 and 29 years old in good health and CMV-seronegative. The CDR3 region is CASSDSIRTSGSPYEQYF. Written as DNA, the CDR3 is TGTGCCAGCAGTGACTCGATTCGGACTAGCGGGAGCCCCTACGAGCAGTACTTC.